The 17 T cell receptor beta chains reported below all come from one sample, sequenced in a study of post-analysis software for immune sequencing data. Notes on the study in general: Patients showed TRBV5-6, TRBV5-1 and TRBV20-1 among a few TRBV segments more frequent than in controls.

Unique molecular identifiers had been added to the TCR beta cDNA libraries. TCRdb reprocessed the PCR reads with MiXCR, giving one entry per CDR3 protein. The repertoire includes approximately 350,000 distinct CDR3 sequences, 30% to 45% of them detected once, and around an eighth sits in the top ten. Their antigens are not known. Sequenced sample: blood. These receptors came from a girl under 18 with multiple sclerosis.

The chain recombines TRBV2 with TRBJ2-3; TRBD1 might be the D (5 bases). The ends were cut back, 2 bases at V and 14 bases at J, with 11 bases in the middle. This CDR3 region has 11 residues. CDR1 and CDR2 from the germline V gene are SNHLY and FYNNEI. CDR3 residues: CASSEISGAYF. CDR3 sequence (DNA): TGTGCCAGCAGTGAAATCAGTGGGGCGTATTTT.

This clonotype showed up just a few times. The J gene is TRBJ2-3, the V gene TRBV5-1; D assignment may be TRBD1 or TRBD2 (5 bases each). Trimming pared 1 base from V and 2 bases from J, leaving 20 bases between. In germline, CDR1 is SGHRS, CDR2 YFSETQ. This CDR3 has 18 residues. The CDR3 protein is CASSLLTLGTEITDTQYF. The DNA for the CDR3 is TGCGCCAGCAGCTTGTTAACATTGGGGACCGAAATCACAGATACGCAGTATTTT.

The table lists this clonotype with many counts. The genes are TRBV29-1 and TRBJ2-5, with D uncertain. Germline lookup yields CDR1 SQVTM and CDR2 ANQGSEA. The CDR3 covers 14 residues. Trimming stripped 5 bases from V and 0 bases from J, with 13 bases between. CDR3 sequence: CSVSWNANQETQYF. In DNA, the CDR3 is TGCAGCGTTTCATGGAATGCCAACCAAGAGACCCAGTACTTC.

This clonotype was seen more than once but under ten times. This chain connects TRBV11-1 to TRBJ2-6; a possible D gene is TRBD2 (6 bases). The V gene's germline CDR1 is SGHAT and CDR2 FQDESV (reference sequence). The V end lost 2 bases, the J end lost 2 bases, and 7 bases lay between the germline ends. The CDR3 is made up of 15 amino acids. The CDR3 bases are TGTGCCAGCAGCTTAAGGGAGGCTGGGGCCAACGTCCTGACTTTC. This encodes CASSLREAGANVLTF.

This clonotype was counted between two and nine times. The CDR3 DNA reads as TGTGCCAGCAGCCAAGATGGCGCGGGGCTGTACAATGAGCAGTTCTTC. Residues: CASSQDGAGLYNEQFF. The chain couples TRBV4-2 to TRBJ2-1, with D possibly TRBD2 on 6 matching bases. Trimming pared 0 bases from V and 4 bases from J, leaving 13 bases between. The germline V gene has CDR1 LGHNA and CDR2 YNFKEQ. This CDR3 contains 16 residues.

This clonotype was seen only a few times. The rearrangement joins TRBV4-1 to TRBJ2-7, with a tentative D call TRBD2 (6 bases). The CDR3 runs 15 residues. Germline V gene lookup returns CDR1 MGHRA and CDR2 YSYEKL. V lost 1 base to trimming and J lost 7 bases, with 17 bases between them. The CDR3: CASSQAGLLAGEQYF. The DNA of the CDR3 is TGCGCCAGCAGCCAAGCCGGACTACTCGCTGGAGAGCAGTACTTC.

This clonotype occurred many times. The chain links TRBV12-3 or TRBV12-4 to TRBJ2-1, with 7 bases aligning to TRBD2. Trimming took 4 bases from V and 0 from J; bases not matched to a gene: 0. There are 14 residues in the CDR3. The CDR3 DNA sequence: TGTGCCAGCAGTTCGGGAGGCTCCTACAATGAGCAGTTCTTC. Protein: CASSSGGSYNEQFF.

The V gene is TRBV10-3, the J gene TRBJ2-7; 9 positions match TRBD1. The CDR3 is 14 amino acids. Germline CDR1 is ENHRY and CDR2 is SYGVKD. With V trimmed by 6 bases and J by 3 bases, 6 bases remained unmatched. CDR3 sequence (DNA): TGTGCCATCAGGCAGGGACAGGGTGACTACGAGCAGTACTTC. Residues: CAIRQGQGDYEQYF.

The V call is TRBV12-3 or TRBV12-4, the J call TRBJ1-4; D unclear. This CDR3 is built from 14 residues. The CDR3: CATAIGRVNEKLFF. CDR3 bases: TGTGCAACGGCTATAGGCCGGGTTAATGAAAAACTGTTTTTT.

This chain's CDR3 is CASSLDDTQYF. CDR3 DNA: TGTGCCAGCAGCTTAGATGATACGCAGTATTTT. The rearrangement joins TRBV11-3 to TRBJ2-3; D not certain. CDR1 and CDR2 (germline): SGHNT, YENEEA. This CDR3 is 11 amino acids long. Deletions cut 0 bases from V and 6 bases from J, with 1 base between.

The chain is built from TRBV20-1 and TRBJ2-3; possible D gene TRBD2, 6 bases. CDR3 length equals 15 residues. The ends were cut back, 3 bases at V and 4 bases at J, with 17 bases in the middle. Germline CDR1 reads DFQATT; CDR2 reads SNEGSKA (reference sequence). The CDR3 protein is CSASPPGRGADTQYF. The DNA for the CDR3 is TGCAGTGCTAGCCCCCCCGGGCGGGGAGCAGATACGCAGTATTTT.

The chain joins TRBV3-1 to TRBJ2-3, with D maybe TRBD1 (6 bases). Looked up from germline, CDR1 is LGHDT and CDR2 is YNNKEL (reference sequence). Trimming took off 4 bases at V and 2 bases at J, with 16 bases between the two ends. This CDR3 comprises 16 residues. CDR3 bases: TGTGCCAGCAGCCCTCTGGGCAGGGGCCCCACAGATACGCAGTATTTT. It codes for CASSPLGRGPTDTQYF.

V usage is TRBV7-9 and J usage is TRBJ1-2, with 7 nucleotides matching TRBD1. The V and J ends lost 3 bases and 9 bases, in that order; junction bases with no gene match: 10. The CDR3 is made up of 14 amino acids. From germline, CDR1 is SEHNR and CDR2 FQNEAQ (reference sequence). Here the CDR3 DNA reads TGTGCCAGCAGCTTTGACTGGGACAGCTCCAGCTACACCTTC. Encoded protein: CASSFDWDSSSYTF.

Notes on this clonotype: The CDR3 ends on some other residue instead of the conserved phenylalanine or tryptophan, so this is likely a read error. The chain carries TRBV5-8 and TRBJ2-7; maybe TRBD1 (6 bases). CDR1 and CDR2 from the germline V gene are SGHTS and YDEGEE. Between the trimmed V and J ends, which lost 0 bases and 2 bases, there was a span of 12 bases. The length of the CDR3 is 15 residues. In DNA form, the CDR3 reads TGTGCCAGCAGCTTGGGAGGACCAGGGGCCTACGAGCAGTACCTC. Translated: CASSLGGPGAYEQYL.

Here the CDR3 DNA reads TGTGCCAGCAGCCCCCAGGGGAGGGCCCGGGGGTACTTC. Translated: CASSPQGRARGYF. This chain uses TRBV7-2 with TRBJ2-5; maybe TRBD2 (7 bases). This CDR3 has 13 residues. Germline V gene sequence: CDR1 SGHTA, CDR2 FQGNSA. Trimming pared 5 bases from V and 13 bases from J, leaving 20 bases between.

The rearrangement joins TRBV5-1 to TRBJ2-3; 7 bases line up with TRBD2. The CDR3 has 16 residues. Germline V CDR1 and CDR2: SGHRS, YFSETQ. The junction had 16 bases not matched to a gene; V was cut back by 4 bases and J by 8 bases. The CDR3 is CASSPTPRGRRGTQYF. The CDR3 bases are TGCGCCAGCAGCCCCACCCCGCGGGGGAGAAGGGGTACGCAGTATTTT.

The table lists this clonotype with a few counts. The genes are TRBV4-2 and TRBJ2-5; D is undetermined. Germline values: CDR1 LGHNA, CDR2 YNFKEQ. V gave up 0 bases and J gave up 5 bases, with 7 bases separating them. This CDR3 contains 13 residues. The CDR3 loop is CASSQDVEETQYF. In nucleotides, the CDR3 is TGTGCCAGCAGCCAAGATGTAGAGGAGACCCAGTACTTC.